This TCR beta chain was identified in a study of OX40 agonist ivuxolimab in advanced cancers. A note on the overall study: Ivuxolimab was an agonistic, fully human IgG2 monoclonal antibody directed against OX40 (CD134), a costimulatory receptor. Intravenous ivuxolimab was administered to patients every 2 weeks at six dose levels: 0.01, 0.1, 0.3, 1.5, 3 and 10 mg/kg. Of the approximately 54 patients in dose escalation, around 19 had hepatocellular carcinoma, roughly 15 had melanoma, 9 had renal cell carcinoma and 9 had head and neck cancer. In the dose-escalation cohort, 65% to 85% of patients were male, and the mean age was approximately 60 years with a range of 23 to 79. Patients were allowed to have had prior anti-PD-1, anti-PD-L1 or anti-CTLA-4 therapy, and 40% of the dose-escalation patients had previously received checkpoint inhibitors. Three dose-escalation patients achieved partial responses, one with hepatocellular carcinoma and two with cutaneous melanoma. Peripheral TCRbeta sequencing was intended to test whether TCR sequence diversity was altered and clonal T-cell expansion was caused by ivuxolimab. The paper reports the monotherapy dose-escalation portion (N of about 50 patients) of the phase I ivuxolimab trial.

The CDR1 and CDR2 encoded by the germline V gene are SGHTA and FQGNSA. The V end loses 5 bases and the J end loses 3 bases, and a stretch of 17 bases separates them. The CDR3, cysteine through phenylalanine, is 16 amino acids long. Of all the DNA, just the CDR3 is kept, 48 bases in frame from base 1. Regarding this clone: Its specific antigen is unknown. No qualities accompany the bases; no much larger clone lies one base away.

The trial excluded patients who had a history of autoimmune disease or who were on systemic immunosuppression. Peripheral blood for TCR sequencing was collected from all dose cohorts at baseline, on cycle 4 day 1, and on cycle 7 day 1. Samples were obtained from an open-label, multicenter, first-in-human phase I dose-escalation trial of ivuxolimab. The trial enrolled adults with locally advanced or metastatic head and neck squamous cell, hepatocellular, melanoma or renal cell carcinoma. CD4+ and CD8+ T cells were sorted separately from peripheral blood before TCR sequencing. For sequencing of the TCRbeta CDR3 region, genomic DNA was extracted from the sorted cells. The immunoSEQ Assay was used for sequencing of TCRbeta CDR3 regions. TCRdb obtained this table from immuneACCESS and retained in-frame rearrangements with V and J assigned. These tables miss some clones; where compared with another copy, unresolved V genes account for less than half of the shortfall, and the remainder is unexplained. The sample profile shows about 72,000 clones; 80% to 90% of them were found once. The ten top clones hold under 1% of the sample.

What the research found in general, with its limitations: Low levels of normalized T-cell clonal expansion were also seen in some nonresponding patients. The antigen specificity of the peripheral T cells that underwent clonal expansion was not determined. Partial responders in the 0.1-3.0 mg/kg groups had among the lowest normalized peripheral clonal expansion, especially among CD8+ T cells. Clonal expansion of both CD4+ and CD8+ blood T cells was observed from baseline to week 6 at doses 0.1 to 3.0 mg/kg. On average, CD8+ T cells showed more expanded clones than CD4+ T cells after ivuxolimab.

This receptor was taken from an adult with an advanced solid tumor such as melanoma, head and neck, liver or kidney cancer. The chain uses TRBV7-2 and TRBJ2-1; the D gene is possibly TRBD2, with 6 bases matching. The source material was CD4+ or CD8+ T cells sorted from blood, sampled in a trial of the OX40 agonist ivuxolimab. The nucleotides read TGTGCCAGCAGCCCACCCGGAGGGCGGATCTACAATGAGCAGTTCTTC. The translation is CASSPPGGRIYNEQFF.